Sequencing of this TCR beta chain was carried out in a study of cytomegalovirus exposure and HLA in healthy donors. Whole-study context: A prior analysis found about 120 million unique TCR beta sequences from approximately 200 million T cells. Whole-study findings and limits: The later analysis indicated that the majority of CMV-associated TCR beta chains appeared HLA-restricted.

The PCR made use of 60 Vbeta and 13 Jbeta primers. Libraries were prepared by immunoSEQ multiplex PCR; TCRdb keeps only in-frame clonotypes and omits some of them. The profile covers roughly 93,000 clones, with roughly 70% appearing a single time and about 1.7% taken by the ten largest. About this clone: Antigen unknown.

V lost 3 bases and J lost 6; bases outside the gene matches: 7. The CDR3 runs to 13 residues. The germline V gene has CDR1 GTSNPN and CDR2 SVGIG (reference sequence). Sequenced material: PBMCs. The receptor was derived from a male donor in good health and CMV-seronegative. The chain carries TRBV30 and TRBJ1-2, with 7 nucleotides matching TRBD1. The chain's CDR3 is CAWRLGTADGYTF. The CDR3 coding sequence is TGTGCCTGGAGACTAGGGACAGCCGATGGCTACACCTTC.